Each of the 14 T cell receptor beta chains below was sequenced from the same sample in a study of CD8+ T cells in alopecia areata. RNA was isolated and reverse transcribed to cDNA, the sequencing template. Profiling relied on immunoSEQ multiplex PCR, and the TCRdb table lists in-frame clones only, not all of them. Of about 210,000 clones listed, 50% to 70% are singletons. As to treatment: oral pan-JAK inhibitor, 5-10 mg twice daily. The specimen comprised CD4+ T cells sorted from blood, sampled at week 4, from a patient treated with tofacitinib. These receptors originate from a human donor with alopecia areata.

This clone was seen a few times. This sample includes further DNA sequences coding for the same CDR3. This rearrangement joins TRBV2 to TRBJ1-4; a possible D gene is TRBD1 (6 bases). Trimming took off 6 bases at V and 5 bases at J, with 7 bases between the two ends. The CDR3 runs to 12 residues. From germline, CDR1 is SNHLY and CDR2 FYNNEI. Here the CDR3 reads CASRQGNEKLFF. The CDR3 DNA reads TGTGCCAGCAGGCAGGGGAATGAAAAACTGTTTTTT.

This clone was observed a few times. The rearrangement links TRBV29-1 to TRBJ2-7; TRBD1 matches at 7 bases. The CDR3 has 16 residues. With 4 bases clipped from V and 3 bases from J, the junction kept 15 bases outside the gene matches. In germline, CDR1 is SQVTM, CDR2 ANQGSEA. This CDR3 reads CSVASARGSTYYEQYF. As DNA, the CDR3 is TGCAGCGTTGCATCCGCCAGGGGGTCCACTTACTACGAGCAGTACTTC.

The V gene is TRBV4-3, the J gene TRBJ2-5, with D unresolved. Trimming took off 0 bases at V and 4 bases at J, with 9 bases between the two ends. The CDR3 length is 14 residues. Germline V gene sequence: CDR1 LGHNA, CDR2 YSLEER. The CDR3 region is CASSQDIGPETQYF. CDR3 sequence (DNA): TGCGCCAGCAGCCAAGATATCGGACCAGAGACCCAGTACTTC.

The chain links TRBV9 to TRBJ1-1, with 7 bases aligning to TRBD1. CDR1 is SGDLS and CDR2 is YYNGEE in the germline V gene. This CDR3 is built from 14 residues. Germline trimming cut 0 bases from V and 6 bases from J; bases unmatched to any gene: 5. CDR3 in DNA: TGTGCCAGCAGCGTAGAGGGGGCGGTCTCTGAAGCTTTCTTT. It is translated as CASSVEGAVSEAFF.

Only one count was recorded for this clone. Other DNA sequences in the same sample also yield this CDR3. This chain connects TRBV29-1 to TRBJ1-2; 7 bases map to TRBD1. The CDR3 consists of 11 residues. Germline V gives CDR1 SQVTM, CDR2 ANQGSEA. The V gene end was trimmed by 5 bases and the J gene end by 8 bases; junction bases not matched to a gene: 5. The CDR3, as DNA: TGCAGCGTTTGGACAGGTGGGGGCTACACCTTC. Protein sequence: CSVWTGGGYTF.

The J gene is TRBJ2-5, the V gene TRBV29-1; D possibly corresponds to TRBD1 (6 bases). V was pared by 6 bases and J by 1 base, with 12 bases between. Germline lookup yields CDR1 SQVTM and CDR2 ANQGSEA. The CDR3 runs to 13 residues. CDR3 sequence (DNA): TGCAGCGTACAGGGTCTTCTCCAAGAGACCCAGTACTTC. This encodes CSVQGLLQETQYF.

The chain couples TRBV19 to TRBJ1-1; D gene uncertain. Between the trimmed V and J ends, which lost 8 bases and 2 bases, there was a span of 15 bases. CDR3 length: 14 amino acids. Germline assignment: CDR1 LNHDA and CDR2 SQIVND (reference sequence). CDR3 DNA sequence: TGTGCCAGTGCCCCCCAAATGACAAACACTGAAGCTTTCTTT. It yields the protein CASAPQMTNTEAFF.

This sequence joins TRBV27 and TRBJ1-2; maybe TRBD1 (5 bases). CDR3 length equals 18 residues. Germline CDR1 is MNHEY and CDR2 is SMNVEV (reference sequence). V dropped 0 bases and J dropped 5 bases, with 22 bases sitting between them. Here the CDR3 reads CASSLSFGEGILLYGYTF. CDR3 DNA sequence: TGTGCCAGCAGTTTATCGTTTGGAGAGGGGATTCTCCTTTATGGCTACACCTTC.

This clone has just a few counts. The chain couples TRBV5-4 to TRBJ2-3, with TRBD2 matching over 10 bases. This CDR3 is built from 13 residues. Germline CDR1 reads SGHNT; CDR2 reads YYREEE (reference sequence). V trimming: 10 bases; J trimming: 4 bases; junction bases outside the gene matches: 6. The CDR3 here is CASQRGGPDTQYF. The CDR3 bases are TGTGCCTCCCAGCGGGGGGGCCCAGATACGCAGTATTTT.

J is TRBJ2-3 and V is TRBV30; D not resolved. CDR1 is GTSNPN and CDR2 is SVGIG in the germline V gene (reference sequence). V shed 2 bases and J shed 7 bases, with 13 bases lying between them. The CDR3 extends over 13 amino acids. The CDR3 DNA reads TGTGCCTGGAGTCCCCCGACCTCTTATACGCAGTATTTT. Translating it yields CAWSPPTSYTQYF.

The chain employs TRBV7-2 and TRBJ2-1; D gene uncertain. The ends were cut back, 7 bases at V and 10 bases at J, with 11 bases in the middle. From germline, CDR1 is SGHTA and CDR2 FQGNSA. The CDR3 has 11 amino acids. The CDR3 here is CASTKAHEQFF. The DNA for the CDR3 is TGTGCCAGCACCAAAGCACACGAGCAGTTCTTC.

Only a few counts were recorded for this clone. This sequence joins TRBV7-2 and TRBJ1-6; 9 positions match TRBD1. The CDR3 has 14 amino acids. V gave up 5 bases and J gave up 10 bases; unmatched junction bases: 6. Looked up from germline, CDR1 is SGHTA and CDR2 is FQGNSA. This CDR3 is CASSQGQGGSPLHF. The CDR3 DNA is TGTGCCAGCAGCCAGGGACAGGGTGGCTCACCCCTCCACTTT.

This clone was counted many times. The CDR3 here is CSARDGYTF. In nucleotides, the CDR3 is TGCAGTGCTAGAGATGGCTACACCTTC. The gene calls are TRBV20-1 and TRBJ1-2; the D is unclear. Germline V gives CDR1 DFQATT, CDR2 SNEGSKA (reference sequence). CDR3 length equals 9 residues. Trimming took 0 bases from V and 7 from J, leaving 0 bases between them.

This clone was found a few times. This sequence joins TRBV19 and TRBJ2-3; a weak D match, TRBD2 (6 bases). CDR1 is LNHDA, CDR2 SQIVND, per germline (reference sequence). V was pared by 10 bases and J by 6 bases, with 23 bases between. The CDR3 runs 15 residues. The CDR3: CANLRDPQKADTQYF. The CDR3 nucleotides are TGTGCCAACCTGCGGGACCCACAAAAAGCGGATACGCAGTATTTT. The whole variable domain, remainder taken from reference TRBV19 and TRBJ2-3, is DGGITQSPKYLFRKEGQNVTLSCEQNLNHDAMYWYRQDPGQGLRLIYYSQIVNDFQKGDIAEGYSVSREKKESFPLTVTSAQKNPTAFYLCANLRDPQKADTQYFGPGTRLTVL.